This T cell receptor (beta chain) stems from a study of shared T cell receptors in the human thymus. Repertoires were generated with immunoSEQ multiplex PCR, while TCRdb's copy carries only in-frame clones and drops some. Of about 540,000 clones in the sample, about 84% were seen once. Per germline, CDR1 MNHEY and CDR2 SMNVEV (reference sequence). The V end was cut by 5 bases, the J end by 2 bases, with 8 bases between. This CDR3 has 13 amino acids. These same records also appear under a second study, on human thymus T cells. That paper notes: Thymic samples were excised during corrective heart operations.

This clonotype originated in a boy under three years old with a congenital heart defect. Sequenced input: thymocytes. The J gene is TRBJ2-3, the V gene TRBV27; no reliable D call. CDR3 region: CASSPSPTDTQYF. The DNA for the CDR3 is TGTGCCAGCAGTCCCTCTCCCACAGATACGCAGTATTTT.